Below are 17 T cell receptor beta chains sequenced from a single sample in a study of blood T cell repertoires in COVID-19. Clones were sequenced by immunoSEQ multiplex PCR, and TCRdb holds only the in-frame ones, with some missing. The table records 150,000 to 200,000 clones, more than 85% of them present only once. Sequences were obtained from peripheral blood. The source of these receptors is a man between 65 and 80 years old with active or convalescent COVID-19.

This chain connects TRBV28 to TRBJ1-2; D unclear. CDR3 length: 12 amino acids. Germline CDR1 MDHEN, CDR2 SYDVKM. Deletions cut 4 bases from V and 3 bases from J, with 6 bases between. This CDR3 reads CASSSVHYGYTF. The CDR3 coding sequence is TGTGCCAGCAGTTCAGTCCACTATGGCTACACCTTC.

This clone has a single count. The genes are TRBV13 and TRBJ2-5; tentatively, D is TRBD1 (5 bases). The germline V gene has CDR1 PRHDT and CDR2 FYEKMQ (reference sequence). The CDR3 consists of 13 residues. Trimming stripped 2 bases from V and 7 bases from J, with 11 bases between. In DNA, the CDR3 is TGTGCCAGCAGCTTATCCAGGGCCGGGACCCAGTACTTC. This codes for CASSLSRAGTQYF.

The CDR3 reads CASSAPGLGSSEQFF. The CDR3 DNA follows: TGCGCCAGCAGCGCTCCGGGACTAGGTTCATCTGAGCAGTTCTTC. This sequence joins TRBV4-1 and TRBJ2-1, with 8 bases that match TRBD2. This CDR3 region has 15 residues. Per the germline V gene, CDR1 is MGHRA and CDR2 is YSYEKL. The V segment lost 5 bases and the J segment 9 bases; nucleotides outside the gene matches: 12.

This clone showed up just once. This chain joins TRBV5-6 and TRBJ1-4; 9 bases align to TRBD1. CDR3 length: 15 amino acids. Germline V lookup: CDR1 SGHDT, CDR2 YYEEEE. V gave up 1 base and J gave up 5 bases; unmatched junction bases: 3. CDR3 in DNA: TGTGCCAGCAGCTTGACCGGGACAGGGAATGAAAAACTGTTTTTT. It codes for CASSLTGTGNEKLFF.

The chain links TRBV28 to TRBJ2-2, with 10 bases fitting TRBD1. J gave up 7 bases and V 6 bases, and 14 bases lay outside the gene matches. Germline CDR1 reads MDHEN; CDR2 reads SYDVKM. This CDR3 has 17 residues. CDR3 coding DNA: TGTGCCAGCAGACCCCCCCCGGGACAGGGGTCCATCGGGGAGCTGTTTTTT. Translating it yields CASRPPPGQGSIGELFF.

The chain carries TRBV7-8 and TRBJ2-7; D remains unclear. CDR1 and CDR2 from the germline V gene are SGHVS and FQNEAQ. This CDR3 has 16 amino acids. V lost 4 bases and J lost 3, with 19 bases in between. CDR3 in DNA: TGTGCCAGCAGCTACGCCCCAGGATCAAAATACTACGAGCAGTACTTC. Encoded protein: CASSYAPGSKYYEQYF. Variable domain in full (rest from reference TRBV7-8 and TRBJ2-7): GAGVSQSPRYKVAKRGQDVALRCDPISGHVSLFWYQQALGQGPEFLTYFQNEAQLDKSGLPSDRFFAERPEGSVSTLKIQRTQQEDSAVYLCASSYAPGSKYYEQYFGPGTRLTVT.

The genes are TRBV6-1 and TRBJ1-1; the D gene is possibly TRBD1 (6 bases). The CDR3 contains 15 residues. Trimming cost V 5 bases and J 0 bases, with 13 bases left between them. Looked up from germline, CDR1 is MNHNS and CDR2 is SASEGT. The CDR3 DNA reads as TGTGCCAGCAGTCCTGTGGACAGACTGAACACTGAAGCTTTCTTT. This gives the protein CASSPVDRLNTEAFF.

This clone was recorded only once. The gene calls are TRBV6-6 and TRBJ1-5; 7 positions agree with TRBD1. V lost 2 bases to trimming and J lost 6 bases; unmatched junction nucleotides: 7. The CDR3 runs to 15 residues. Germline values: CDR1 MNHNY, CDR2 SVGAGI (reference sequence). Here the CDR3 reads CASSYKTGLRQPQHF. CDR3 sequence (DNA): TGTGCCAGCAGTTACAAGACAGGGCTTCGTCAGCCCCAGCATTTT.

This clone has just a few counts. The rearrangement joins TRBV25-1 to TRBJ2-1; 9 positions agree with TRBD2. With V trimmed by 4 bases and J by 6 bases, 7 bases remained unmatched. CDR1 and CDR2 from the germline V gene are MGHDK and SYGVNS. The CDR3 length is 15 residues. The CDR3 DNA is TGTGCCAGCAGTGGGGGTAGCGGGAGAGTCAATGAGCAGTTCTTC. Translation gives CASSGGSGRVNEQFF.

This clone occurred once. This chain joins TRBV28 and TRBJ2-4, with D perhaps matching TRBD1 (6 bases). The V gene lost 7 bases and the J gene lost 6 bases, with 13 bases spanning the gap. The CDR3 totals 13 residues. Looked up from germline, CDR1 is MDHEN and CDR2 is SYDVKM. CDR3 region: CASNPGHTNIQYF. CDR3 coding DNA: TGTGCCAGCAATCCGGGACATACAAACATTCAGTACTTC.

CDR3 bases: TGTGCCAGCAGCTTAGGTGGCGGGTCTAGCGGTAGCACAGATACGCAGTATTTT. Amino acid sequence: CASSLGGGSSGSTDTQYF. The V and J genes are TRBV7-2 and TRBJ2-3; 7 nucleotides match TRBD2. Looked up from germline, CDR1 is SGHTA and CDR2 is FQGNSA. The CDR3 is made up of 18 amino acids. J lost 0 bases, V lost 1 base, and 10 bases had no gene match.

J is TRBJ1-6 and V is TRBV11-2; D is unresolved. The V end was cut by 0 bases, the J end by 6 bases, with 21 bases between. The CDR3 runs to 19 residues. The germline gives CDR1 SGHAT, CDR2 FQNNGV. CDR3 nucleotide sequence: TGTGCCAGCAGCTTAGATCGAGTTCCTGTCTTCTTTCGTAATTCACCCCTCCACTTT. This encodes CASSLDRVPVFFRNSPLHF. The whole variable domain, filled in from reference TRBV11-2 and TRBJ1-6, reads EAGVAQSPRYKIIEKRQSVAFWCNPISGHATLYWYQQILGQGPKLLIQFQNNGVVDDSQLPKDRFSAERLKGVDSTLKIQPAKLEDSAVYLCASSLDRVPVFFRNSPLHFGNGTRLTVT.

V usage is TRBV6-5 and J usage is TRBJ1-5; 10 nucleotides align to TRBD1. Trimming cost V 2 bases and J 5 bases; bases outside gene matches: 3. The germline V gene encodes CDR1 MNHEY and CDR2 SVGAGI. The CDR3 extends over 15 amino acids. This CDR3 reads CASSYGDRGHQPQHF. CDR3 bases: TGTGCCAGCAGTTACGGTGACAGGGGGCATCAGCCCCAGCATTTT.

This chain uses TRBV27 with TRBJ2-5; D is possibly TRBD2 (6 bases). The CDR3 totals 13 residues. The ends were cut back, 6 bases at V and 5 bases at J, with 13 bases in the middle. CDR1 is MNHEY and CDR2 is SMNVEV in the germline V gene (reference sequence). The CDR3 loop reads CASSRGGLETQYF. CDR3 nucleotides: TGTGCCAGCAGCCGTGGGGGGTTGGAGACCCAGTACTTC.

This CDR3 reads CASSMTSGRNNEQFF. The DNA for the CDR3 is TGTGCCAGCAGCATGACTAGCGGGAGAAACAATGAGCAGTTCTTC. The V call is TRBV11-2, the J call TRBJ2-1; TRBD2 matches 12 bases. This CDR3 contains 15 residues. Germline values: CDR1 SGHAT, CDR2 FQNNGV. Unmatched junction bases numbered 4, after V lost 5 bases and J lost 5 bases.

This clone was recorded only once. The chain employs TRBV14 and TRBJ1-2; D is perhaps TRBD1 (5 bases). Trimming cost V 1 base and J 4 bases, with 13 bases left between them. The germline CDR1 and CDR2 sequences are SGHDN and FVKESK. The CDR3 has 15 residues. Here the CDR3 reads CASSQATTVPYGYTF. The CDR3 coding sequence is TGTGCCAGCAGCCAAGCCACGACAGTGCCCTATGGCTACACCTTC.

This clone was counted only a few times. This chain links TRBV29-1 with TRBJ2-1; 8 nucleotides agree with TRBD2. The germline gives CDR1 SQVTM, CDR2 ANQGSEA. The CDR3 is 12 amino acids. J was trimmed by 9 bases and V by 5 bases; bases with no gene match: 6. CDR3 residues: CSVQVSGTEQFF. The CDR3 DNA sequence: TGCAGCGTTCAAGTTAGCGGGACTGAGCAGTTCTTC.